This entry describes one TCR beta chain. The target antigen is unknown. The donor population consisted of healthy HIV-negative adults with no recent acute infections or vaccinations. This sample is drawn from a study of shared clonotypes between healthy human individuals. Study-wide results and caveats: Compared with clonotypes that all four donors shared, non-shared clonotypes had lower generation probabilities. Estimated richness was generally greater in naive than memory subsets.

The ends were cut back, 0 bases at V and 0 bases at J, with 7 bases in the middle. The CDR3 has 14 residues. Germline V CDR1 and CDR2: SGDLS, YYNGEE. Roughly 200 ng DNA, around 30,000 T cell genomes, went into each sorted-subset replicate PCR. Using immunoSEQ multiplex PCR, the repertoire was profiled, and TCRdb retains in-frame clones only, with some absent. Of 2 million to 3 million clones listed, approximately 94% are singletons. The receptor was derived from a man younger than 35 in good health. Some clones in this sample may be carry-over from other donors' samples. Material: naive CD4+ T cells from PBMCs. Subset given: CD45RA+ positively selected. This sequence joins TRBV9 and TRBJ2-7; D may be TRBD2 (5 bases). The CDR3 DNA follows: TGTGCCAGCAGCGTAGGGACTCACTCCTACGAGCAGTACTTC. The encoded protein is CASSVGTHSYEQYF.